This T cell receptor (beta chain) was captured in a study of CD8 T cells in Susac syndrome. An amount of RNA that ranged from roughly 0.45 to 1 ug was reverse transcribed with random hexamers. Coverage of TCR beta CDR3 amplification by immunoSEQ multiplex PCR extended to 54 Vbeta and 13 Jbeta. MiXCR, applied by TCRdb to the immunoSEQ multiplex PCR reads, yields one record per CDR3 protein. The sample has about 210,000 distinct CDR3 sequences; 85% to 95% are singletons. Study results and limitations: As the study acknowledged, the number of individuals who were part of its TCR sequencing and HLA analysis was relatively small.

The CDR3 has 13 amino acids. Germline V CDR1 and CDR2: KGHSH, LQKENI. Trimming pared 8 bases from V and 0 bases from J, leaving 10 bases between. Sequencing of TCR beta, carried out with a high-throughput approach, was applied to CD8+ and CD4+ T cells from the blood. TEMRA cells underwent FACS enrichment and CD8+ and CD4+ T cells underwent negative isolation. On this clonotype: Its antigen is unidentified.

This sequence joins TRBV18 and TRBJ1-1; no clear D gene. The TCR originated in a human donor in good health. Input material: CD4+ T cells from PBMCs. The CDR3 region has the DNA TGTGCCAGCCTCGAGGGCATGAACACTGAAGCTTTCTTT. As protein: CASLEGMNTEAFF. The full variable domain, completed using reference TRBV18 and TRBJ1-1, is NAGVMQNPRHLVRRRGQEARLRCSPMKGHSHVYWYRQLPEEGLKFMVYLQKENIIDESGMPKERFSAEFPKEGPSILRIQQVVRGDSAAYFCASLEGMNTEAFFGQGTRLTVV.